This TCR beta chain is drawn from a study of blood T cell repertoires in COVID-19. Sequencing used immunoSEQ multiplex PCR; TCRdb keeps in-frame clones, though not all of them. The sample gives some 110,000 clones, approximately 83% of which show up once; approximately 3.3% is in the top ten. The material sequenced was peripheral blood. The sequence was obtained from a woman aged 80 or over with active or convalescent COVID-19.

In DNA, the CDR3 is TGTGCCTCCTGGGACAGGGGAGGCAATCAGCCCCAGCATTTT. It translates to CASWDRGGNQPQHF. This chain connects TRBV19 to TRBJ1-5; TRBD1 matches at 10 bases. The germline gives CDR1 LNHDA, CDR2 SQIVND (reference sequence). The CDR3 is 14 residues long. Trimming removed 11 bases from V and 2 bases from J; junction bases left unmatched: 6.